In this sample, the clone carrying this T cell receptor beta chain turned up many times. This entry comes from a study of blood T cell repertoires in COVID-19. Study information: COVID-19 samples from acute and convalescent phases originated in the United States, Italy and Spain. PBMCs, B-cell-depleted T cells, or T cells provided the cDNA or gDNA that made up the material.

CDR1 SQVTM and CDR2 ANQGSEA come from the germline V gene. After removal of 8 bases from V and 6 bases from J, the junction contained 10 bases not matched to a gene. CDR3 length: 12 amino acids. In the study's own analysis: Reference gene primer amplification in the assay estimated nucleated cell counts. TCRdb keeps only in-frame clones here, not all; method: immunoSEQ multiplex PCR. Clone size and V and J calls were adopted from that table, with D and trimming inferred from the DNA. The profile shows 200,000 to 300,000 clones, around 80% of them singletons. The rearrangement links TRBV29-1 to TRBJ2-7; 7 bases map to TRBD1. Sequenced: peripheral blood. This TCR was recovered from a man in his forties who had recovered from COVID-19. The CDR3 region has the DNA TGCAGCCAACGACAGGGTTGGGGCGAGCAGTACTTC. It yields the protein CSQRQGWGEQYF.